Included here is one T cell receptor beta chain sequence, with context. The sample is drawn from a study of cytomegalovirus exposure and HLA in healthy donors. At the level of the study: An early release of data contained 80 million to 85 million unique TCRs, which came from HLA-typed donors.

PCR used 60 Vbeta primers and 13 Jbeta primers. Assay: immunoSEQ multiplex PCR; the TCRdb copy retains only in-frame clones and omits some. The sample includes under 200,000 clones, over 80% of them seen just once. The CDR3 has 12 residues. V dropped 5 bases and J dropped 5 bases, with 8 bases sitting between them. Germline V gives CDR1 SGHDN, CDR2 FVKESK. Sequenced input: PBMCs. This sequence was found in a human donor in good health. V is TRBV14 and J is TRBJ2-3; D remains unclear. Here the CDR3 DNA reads TGTGCCAGCAGCTACTCGGGAGATACGCAGTATTTT. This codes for CASSYSGDTQYF.